The clone carrying this T cell receptor (beta chain) was recorded once. The antigen is not known. The data were taken from a study of CD8 T cells in Susac syndrome. RNA was extracted with the RNeasy kit, and a quantity of 0.5 to 1 ug was reverse transcribed using random hexamers. TCRdb processed the immunoSEQ multiplex PCR reads anew with MiXCR; each CDR3 protein has one entry. The sample holds 150,000 or so distinct CDR3 sequences, 90% to 96% seen once. Study-level points and caveats: Clonal expansion did not appear in Susac syndrome CD4+ T cell repertoires.

Peripheral blood CD8+ and CD4+ T cells were profiled by TCR beta sequencing. As judged by recently defined diagnostic criteria, patients with Susac syndrome had definite or probable disease. TEMRA cells underwent FACS enrichment and CD8+ and CD4+ T cells underwent negative isolation. Material for sequencing was CD4+ T cells from PBMCs. This sequence was found in a human donor with Susac syndrome.

In DNA form, the CDR3 reads TGTGCCAGCAGCGGGGGACTAGCGGGAAAGGAGACCCAGTACTTC. Amino acids: CASSGGLAGKETQYF. The chain joins TRBV9 to TRBJ2-5, with 13 bases lining up with TRBD2. With 3 bases clipped from V and 5 bases from J, the junction kept 4 bases outside the gene matches. The CDR3 has 15 amino acids. Germline V lookup: CDR1 SGDLS, CDR2 YYNGEE.